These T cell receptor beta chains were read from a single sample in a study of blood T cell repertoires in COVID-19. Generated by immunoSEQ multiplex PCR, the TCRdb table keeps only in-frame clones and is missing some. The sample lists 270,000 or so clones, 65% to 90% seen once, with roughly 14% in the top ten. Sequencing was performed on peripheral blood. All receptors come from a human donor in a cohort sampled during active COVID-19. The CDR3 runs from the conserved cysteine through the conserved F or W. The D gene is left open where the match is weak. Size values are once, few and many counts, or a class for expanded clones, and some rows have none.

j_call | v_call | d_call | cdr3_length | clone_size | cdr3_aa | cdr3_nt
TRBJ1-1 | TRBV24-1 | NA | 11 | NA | CATDRNTEAFF | TGTGCCACCGACAGGAACACTGAAGCTTTCTTT
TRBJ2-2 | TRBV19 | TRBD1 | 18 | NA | CASSIEGSRGPPTGELFF | TGTGCCAGTAGTATAGAAGGATCCAGGGGGCCACCCACCGGGGAGCTGTTTTTT
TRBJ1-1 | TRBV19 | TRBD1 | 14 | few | CASSPNRGNTEAFF | TGTGCCAGTAGTCCAAACAGGGGGAACACTGAAGCTTTCTTT
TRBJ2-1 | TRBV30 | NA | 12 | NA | CAWSVRSVEQFF | TGTGCCTGGAGTGTACGTTCGGTTGAGCAGTTCTTC
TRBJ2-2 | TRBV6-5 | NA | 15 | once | CASKIHGANTGELFF | TGTGCCAGCAAAATTCACGGGGCGAACACCGGGGAGCTGTTTTTT
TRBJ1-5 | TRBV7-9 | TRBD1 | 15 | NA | CASSLEGARLEAQHF | TGTGCCAGCAGCTTAGAGGGGGCGAGATTAGAGGCCCAGCATTTT
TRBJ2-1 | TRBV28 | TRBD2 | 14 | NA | CASSVAGGYNEQFF | TGTGCCAGCAGCGTAGCGGGAGGGTACAATGAGCAGTTCTTC
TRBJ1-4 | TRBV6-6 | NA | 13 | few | CASLRDTLEKLFF | TGTGCCAGCTTGCGTGACACTCTTGAAAAACTGTTTTTT
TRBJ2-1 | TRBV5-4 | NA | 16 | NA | CASSHSLSGDDNEQFF | TGTGCCAGCAGCCACTCCTTGTCGGGAGACGACAATGAGCAGTTCTTC
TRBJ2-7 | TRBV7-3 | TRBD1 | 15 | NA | CASSLRTGDSYEQYF | TGTGCCAGCAGCTTAAGGACAGGGGACTCCTACGAGCAGTACTTC
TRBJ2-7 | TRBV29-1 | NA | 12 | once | CSAWTVGYEQYF | TGCAGCGCTTGGACAGTCGGGTACGAGCAGTACTTC
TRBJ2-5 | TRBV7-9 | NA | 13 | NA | CASSLTAQETQYF | TGTGCCAGCAGCTTAACAGCCCAAGAGACCCAGTACTTC
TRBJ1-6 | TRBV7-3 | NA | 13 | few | CASSRTENSPLHF | TGTGCCAGCTCGAGGACAGAAAATTCACCCCTCCACTTT
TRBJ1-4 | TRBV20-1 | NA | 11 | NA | CSAPLGGKLFF | TGCAGTGCCCCTCTCGGGGGAAAACTGTTTTTT